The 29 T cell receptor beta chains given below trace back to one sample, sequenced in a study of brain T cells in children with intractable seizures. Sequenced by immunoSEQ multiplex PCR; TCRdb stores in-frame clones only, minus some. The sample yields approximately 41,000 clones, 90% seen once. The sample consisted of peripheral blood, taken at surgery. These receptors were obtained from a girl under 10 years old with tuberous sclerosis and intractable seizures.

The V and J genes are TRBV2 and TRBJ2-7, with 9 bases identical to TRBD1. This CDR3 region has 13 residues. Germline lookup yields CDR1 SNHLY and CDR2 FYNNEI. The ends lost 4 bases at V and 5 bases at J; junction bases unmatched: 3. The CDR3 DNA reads TGTGCCAGCAGTGCCGACAGGGGGAACGAGCAGTACTTC. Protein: CASSADRGNEQYF.

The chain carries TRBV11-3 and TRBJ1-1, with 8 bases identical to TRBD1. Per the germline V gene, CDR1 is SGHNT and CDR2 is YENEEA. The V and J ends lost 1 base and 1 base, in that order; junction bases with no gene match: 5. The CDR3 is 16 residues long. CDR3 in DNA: TGTGCCAGCAGCTTAGCAGGGGGCGCAGAGAACACTGAAGCTTTCTTT. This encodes CASSLAGGAENTEAFF.

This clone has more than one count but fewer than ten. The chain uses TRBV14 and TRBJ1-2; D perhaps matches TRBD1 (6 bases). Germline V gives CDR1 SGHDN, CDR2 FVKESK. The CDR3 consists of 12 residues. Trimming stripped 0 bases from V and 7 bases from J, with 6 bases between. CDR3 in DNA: TGTGCCAGCAGCCAAGAACAGGGTGGCTACACCTTC. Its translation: CASSQEQGGYTF.

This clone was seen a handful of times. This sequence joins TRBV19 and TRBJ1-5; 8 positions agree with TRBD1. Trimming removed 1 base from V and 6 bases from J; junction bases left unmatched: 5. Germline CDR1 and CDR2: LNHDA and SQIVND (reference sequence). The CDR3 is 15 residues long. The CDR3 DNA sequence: TGTGCCAGTAGTATAGCACAGGGGGAAAGTCAGCCCCAGCATTTT. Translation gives CASSIAQGESQPQHF.

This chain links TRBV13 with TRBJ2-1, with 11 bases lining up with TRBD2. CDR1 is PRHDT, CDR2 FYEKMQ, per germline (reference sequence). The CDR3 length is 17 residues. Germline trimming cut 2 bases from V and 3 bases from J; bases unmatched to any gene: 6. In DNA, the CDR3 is TGTGCCAGCAGCTTATTGCTAGCGGGGGGTAACTACAATGAGCAGTTCTTC. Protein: CASSLLLAGGNYNEQFF.

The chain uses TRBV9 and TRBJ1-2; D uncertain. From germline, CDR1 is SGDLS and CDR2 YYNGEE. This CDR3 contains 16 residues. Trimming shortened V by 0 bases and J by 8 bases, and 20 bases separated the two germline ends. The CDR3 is CASSVGAAGTFGGYTF. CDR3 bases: TGTGCCAGCAGCGTAGGGGCGGCGGGTACATTTGGCGGCTACACCTTC.

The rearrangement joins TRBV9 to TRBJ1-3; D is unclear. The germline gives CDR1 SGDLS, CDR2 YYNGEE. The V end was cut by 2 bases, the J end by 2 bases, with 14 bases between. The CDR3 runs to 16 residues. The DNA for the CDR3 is TGTGCCAGCAGCGTTTACCTGAGGGCGCCTGGAAACACCATATATTTT. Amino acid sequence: CASSVYLRAPGNTIYF.

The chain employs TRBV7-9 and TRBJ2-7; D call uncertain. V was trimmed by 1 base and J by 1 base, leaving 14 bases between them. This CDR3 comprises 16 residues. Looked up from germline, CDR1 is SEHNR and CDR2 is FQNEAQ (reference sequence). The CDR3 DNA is TGTGCCAGCAGCTTAGACGGGCTCGCCTATTCCTACGAGCAGTACGTC. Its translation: CASSLDGLAYSYEQYV.

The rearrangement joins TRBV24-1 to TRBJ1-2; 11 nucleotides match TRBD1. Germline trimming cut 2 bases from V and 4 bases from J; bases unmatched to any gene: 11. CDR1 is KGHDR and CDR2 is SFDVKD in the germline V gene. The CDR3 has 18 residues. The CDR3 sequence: CATSDSAGQGGHGYGYTF. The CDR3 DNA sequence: TGTGCCACCAGTGATTCCGCGGGACAGGGGGGTCACGGCTATGGCTACACCTTC.

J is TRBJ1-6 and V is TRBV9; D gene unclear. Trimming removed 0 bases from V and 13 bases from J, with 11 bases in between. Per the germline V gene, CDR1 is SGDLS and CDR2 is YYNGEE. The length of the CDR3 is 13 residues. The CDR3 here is CASSVGPAGPLHF. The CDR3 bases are TGTGCCAGCAGCGTAGGGCCCGCCGGGCCCCTCCACTTT.

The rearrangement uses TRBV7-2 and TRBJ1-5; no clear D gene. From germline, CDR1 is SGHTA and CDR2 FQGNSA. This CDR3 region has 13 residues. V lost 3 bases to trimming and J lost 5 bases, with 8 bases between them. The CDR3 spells CASSFRRDQPQHF. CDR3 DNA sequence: TGTGCCAGCAGCTTTCGGCGCGATCAGCCCCAGCATTTT.

The chain's CDR3 is CASSLELSSYNSPLHF. Here the CDR3 DNA reads TGTGCCAGCAGCTTGGAACTGAGCTCCTATAATTCACCCCTCCACTTT. The chain is built from TRBV5-8 and TRBJ1-6; D is undetermined. The germline V and J ends were trimmed by 0 bases and 0 bases, with 7 bases remaining between them. The CDR3 consists of 16 residues. CDR1 SGHTS and CDR2 YDEGEE come from the germline V gene.

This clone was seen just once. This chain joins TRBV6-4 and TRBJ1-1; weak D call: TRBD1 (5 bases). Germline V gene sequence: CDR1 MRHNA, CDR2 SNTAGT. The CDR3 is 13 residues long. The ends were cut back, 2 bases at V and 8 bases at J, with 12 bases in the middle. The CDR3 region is CASSDHRYPEAFF. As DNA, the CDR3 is TGTGCCAGCAGTGACCACAGGTACCCAGAAGCTTTCTTT.

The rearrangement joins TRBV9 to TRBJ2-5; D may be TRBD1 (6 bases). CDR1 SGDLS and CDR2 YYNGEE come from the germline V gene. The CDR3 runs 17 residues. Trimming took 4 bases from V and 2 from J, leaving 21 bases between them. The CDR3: CASSPLAGGRKQETQYF. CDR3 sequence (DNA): TGTGCCAGCAGCCCCCTCGCTGGGGGCCGGAAACAAGAGACCCAGTACTTC.

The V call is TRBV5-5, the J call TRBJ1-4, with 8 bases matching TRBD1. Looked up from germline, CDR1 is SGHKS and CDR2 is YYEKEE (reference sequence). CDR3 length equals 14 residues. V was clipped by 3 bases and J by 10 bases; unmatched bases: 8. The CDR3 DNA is TGTGCCAGCAGCTATGGACAGGGAGTGGGAAAACTGTTTTTT. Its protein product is CASSYGQGVGKLFF.

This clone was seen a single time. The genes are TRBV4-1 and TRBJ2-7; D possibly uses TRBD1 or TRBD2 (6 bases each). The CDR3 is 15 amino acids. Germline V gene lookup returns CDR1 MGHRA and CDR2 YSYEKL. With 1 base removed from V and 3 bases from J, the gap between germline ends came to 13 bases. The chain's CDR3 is CASSQVGGQFYEQYV. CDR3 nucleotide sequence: TGCGCCAGCAGCCAAGTTGGGGGGCAATTCTACGAGCAGTACGTC.

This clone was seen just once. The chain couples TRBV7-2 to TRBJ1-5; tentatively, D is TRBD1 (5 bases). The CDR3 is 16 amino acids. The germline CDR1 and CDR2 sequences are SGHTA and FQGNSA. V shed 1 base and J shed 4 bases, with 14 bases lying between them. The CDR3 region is CASSLEARRGNQPQHF. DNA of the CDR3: TGTGCCAGCAGCTTAGAGGCTAGGCGGGGGAATCAGCCCCAGCATTTT.

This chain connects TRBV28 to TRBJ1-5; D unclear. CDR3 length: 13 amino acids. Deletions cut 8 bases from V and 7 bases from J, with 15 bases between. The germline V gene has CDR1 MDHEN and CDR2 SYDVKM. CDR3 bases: TGTGCCAGCCGATCCGGAGATGGGCAGCCCCAGCATTTT. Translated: CASRSGDGQPQHF.

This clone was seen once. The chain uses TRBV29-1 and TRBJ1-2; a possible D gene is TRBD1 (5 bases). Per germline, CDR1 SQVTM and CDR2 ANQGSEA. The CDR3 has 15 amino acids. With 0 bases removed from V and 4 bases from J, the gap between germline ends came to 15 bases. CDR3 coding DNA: TGCAGCGTTGAAGATCCGGGGGAGGGCTCCTATGGCTACACCTTC. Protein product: CSVEDPGEGSYGYTF.

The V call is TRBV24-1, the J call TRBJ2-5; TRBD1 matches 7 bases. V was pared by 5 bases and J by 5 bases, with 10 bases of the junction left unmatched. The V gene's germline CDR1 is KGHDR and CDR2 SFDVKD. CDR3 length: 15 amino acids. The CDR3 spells CATSGSTGDLETQYF. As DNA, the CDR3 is TGTGCCACCAGTGGATCAACAGGGGATTTGGAGACCCAGTACTTC.

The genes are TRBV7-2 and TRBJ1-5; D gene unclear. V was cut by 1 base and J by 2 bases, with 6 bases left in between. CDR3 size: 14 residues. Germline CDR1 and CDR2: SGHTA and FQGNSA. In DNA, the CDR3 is TGTGCCAGCAGCTTAGACCGGCGCAATCAGCCCCAGCATTTT. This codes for CASSLDRRNQPQHF.

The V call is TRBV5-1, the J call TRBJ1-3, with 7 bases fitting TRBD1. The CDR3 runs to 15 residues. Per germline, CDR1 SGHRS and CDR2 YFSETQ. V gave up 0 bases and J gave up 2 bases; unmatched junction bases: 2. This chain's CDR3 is CASSLEQGAGNTIYF. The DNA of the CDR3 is TGCGCCAGCAGCTTGGAGCAGGGGGCTGGAAACACCATATATTTT.

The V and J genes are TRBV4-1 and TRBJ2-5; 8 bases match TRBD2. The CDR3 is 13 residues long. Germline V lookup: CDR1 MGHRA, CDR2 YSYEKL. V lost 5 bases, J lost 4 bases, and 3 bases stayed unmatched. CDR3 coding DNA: TGCGCCAGCAGCGCTACTAGCGGAGAGACCCAGTACTTC. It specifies CASSATSGETQYF.

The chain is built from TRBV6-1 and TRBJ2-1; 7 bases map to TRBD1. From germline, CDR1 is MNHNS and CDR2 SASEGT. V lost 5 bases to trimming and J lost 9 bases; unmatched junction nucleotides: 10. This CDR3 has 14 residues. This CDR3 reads CASSFTGTVPEQFF. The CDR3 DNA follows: TGTGCCAGCAGTTTTACAGGGACAGTCCCTGAGCAGTTCTTC.

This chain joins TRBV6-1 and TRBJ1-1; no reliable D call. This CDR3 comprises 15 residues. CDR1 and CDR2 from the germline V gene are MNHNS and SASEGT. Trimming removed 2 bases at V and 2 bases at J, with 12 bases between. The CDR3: CASSERTGVNTEAFF. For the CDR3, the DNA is TGTGCCAGCAGTGAAAGAACTGGGGTCAACACTGAAGCTTTCTTT.

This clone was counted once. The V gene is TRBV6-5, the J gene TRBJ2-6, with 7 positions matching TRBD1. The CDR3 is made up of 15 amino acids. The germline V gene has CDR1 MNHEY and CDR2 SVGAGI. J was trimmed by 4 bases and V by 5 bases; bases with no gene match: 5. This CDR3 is CASSPLQGGANVLTF. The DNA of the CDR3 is TGTGCCAGCAGTCCTTTACAGGGGGGGGCCAACGTCCTGACTTTC.

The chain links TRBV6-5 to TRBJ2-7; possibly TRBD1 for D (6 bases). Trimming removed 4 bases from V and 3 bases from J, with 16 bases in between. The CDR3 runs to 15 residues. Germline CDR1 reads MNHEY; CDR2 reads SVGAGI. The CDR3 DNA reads TGTGCCAGCAGTTCCTACCGGGACAACTACTACGAGCAGTACGTC. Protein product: CASSSYRDNYYEQYV.

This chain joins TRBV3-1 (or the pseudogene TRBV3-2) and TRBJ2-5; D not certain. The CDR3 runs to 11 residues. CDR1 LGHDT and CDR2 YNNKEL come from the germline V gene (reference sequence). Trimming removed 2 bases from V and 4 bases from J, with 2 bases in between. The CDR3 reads CASSQIETQYF. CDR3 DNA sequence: TGTGCCAGCAGCCAAATAGAGACCCAGTACTTC.

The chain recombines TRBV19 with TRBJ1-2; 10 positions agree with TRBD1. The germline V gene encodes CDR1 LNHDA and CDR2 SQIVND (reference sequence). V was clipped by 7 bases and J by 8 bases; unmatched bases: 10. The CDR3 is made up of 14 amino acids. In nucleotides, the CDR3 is TGTGCCAGTACCCCGACAGGGGGCCTCGCCGGCTACACCTTC. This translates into CASTPTGGLAGYTF.